Reported below is one T cell receptor (beta chain). In this sample, this clone turned up a few times. The target of this receptor is not known. No much larger clonotype is one base removed from it; base qualities were not supplied. This specimen belongs to a study of T cells after posttransplantation cyclophosphamide (dated by TCRdb to 2015 to 2016). Background for the entire study: Using TRB sequencing, the study followed how the T cell repertoire rebuilt after myeloablative bone marrow transplantation with posttransplantation cyclophosphamide given as GVHD prophylaxis. TRB sequencing was performed on blood from all 35 or so PTCy patients with 1-year posttransplant specimens. TRA and TRB clonality were tightly correlated in about 10 samples, so subsequent TCR analyses focused on TRB only. Samples from about 33 PTCy-treated patients and under 20 related bone marrow donors of those patients were subjected to antigen receptor sequencing. Public TRB sequences were queried against a database of over 3,600 sequences associated with responses to pathogens, tumor antigens, self-antigens and alloantigens. In 3 patients, TRB sequencing was also performed on up to about 3 more blood samples taken 2 to 5.2 years after transplant, and in a handful of patients, pretransplant blood was also TRB-sequenced.

The trim is 2 bases for V and 1 base for J, with a gap of 11 bases between the germline ends. Per the germline V gene, ENHRY is the CDR1 and SYGVKD is the CDR2. The CDR3, cysteine through phenylalanine, is 15 amino acids long. This entry keeps only the CDR3 DNA: 45 bases, framed from base 1. Genomic DNA was used for TRB sequencing, which was performed with the immunoSEQ assay at survey resolution or with the hsTCRB kit. Per the source publication's procedure: The immunoSEQ software handled the initial read processing, while the LymphoSeq R package was used for the repertoire analyses. Clonality was computed as 1 minus normalized Shannon entropy, and a Gini coefficient was also calculated for each TRB dataset. To infer phenotypes in unsorted samples, TRB sequences from sorted subsets of the recipient or donor were mapped onto unsorted samples from the same recipient. TCRdb provides this immuneACCESS table in a form limited to in-frame rearrangements. Some clones are lacking; in checked studies, under half of them reflect an unresolved V gene, and why the rest are absent is not known. V and J calls and clone size are given by that table; D and trimming were obtained from the DNA. For this sample there are more than 20,000 clones; roughly nine tenths appear just once. Of the sample, about 2% falls within the top ten clones.

What the work shows at the level of the full study, not this receptor alone: Across over 40 patients, TRB clonality was highly associated with recipient CMV seropositivity and CMV reactivation, and diversity in PTCy patients was similar to diversity in CNI/methotrexate controls. Donor-recipient similarity was low at 1-2 months but rose over the first year, and later blood repertoires were often dominated by donor CD8+ memory clones. The TRB repertoires of T cells infiltrating skin or GI tract showed only limited overlap with the TRB repertoires of T cells in blood.

The control cohort was ten or so patients given myeloablative marrow transplants with methotrexate plus a calcineurin inhibitor, sampled 1 year after transplant. Peripheral blood and bone marrow mononuclear cells were isolated by Ficoll-Hypaque density centrifugation and cryopreserved. Source: PBMCs, taken 359 days after allogeneic stem cell transplant with calcineurin inhibitor and methotrexate. This sequence originates from a female patient aged 25-40 years who received an allogeneic stem cell transplant from an unrelated donor, was CMV-positive, and had acute and chronic GVHD. Post transplant, some T cells may arise from the graft donor. The sequence is built from TRBV10-3 and TRBJ1-1, with the D segment identity uncertain. For the CDR3, the sequence is CAISEPDFRNTEAFF. The nucleotide sequence is given as TGTGCCATCAGTGAGCCGGACTTCAGGAACACTGAAGCTTTCTTT.